The 3 T cell receptor beta chains below were found in one sample sequenced in a study of blood T cell repertoires in COVID-19 (dated by TCRdb to 2020 to 2022). Libraries were constructed by the immunoSEQ multiplex PCR assay. TCRdb retrieved this table from immuneACCESS and kept in-frame rearrangements only. Not all clones are present; in checked studies, unresolved V genes account for under half, and no reason is known for the remainder. In this sample the table shows some 260,000 clones, approximately 79% of which occur a single time. The ten top clones hold 4.1% of the sample. The sequenced sample consisted of PBMCs or T cells enriched from blood (not recorded which). Every receptor here comes from a man between 25 and 39 years old with acute COVID-19.

V and J are TRBV30 and TRBJ2-1; 10 bases are a match to TRBD2. CDR3 length: 16 amino acids. Germline V gene data show CDR1 as GTSNPN and CDR2 as SVGIG (reference sequence). V was clipped by 0 bases and J by 6 bases; unmatched bases: 8. Here the CDR3 DNA reads TGTGCCTGGAGTGTACGGACTAGCGGACTCCTCAATGAGCAGTTCTTC. This gives the protein CAWSVRTSGLLNEQFF. The entire variable domain, with the rest obtained from reference TRBV30 and TRBJ2-1, is as follows: SQTIHQWPATLVQPVGSPLSLECTVEGTSNPNLYWYRQAAGRGLQLLFYSVGIGQISSEVPQNLSASRPQDRQFILSSKKLLLSDSGFYLCAWSVRTSGLLNEQFFGPGTRLTVL.

The chain recombines TRBV19 with TRBJ1-2; a weak D match, TRBD1 (6 bases). Trimming pared 1 base from V and 6 bases from J, leaving 9 bases between. The V gene's germline CDR1 is LNHDA and CDR2 SQIVND (reference sequence). The CDR3 loop spans 13 amino acids. DNA of the CDR3: TGTGCCAGTAGTATAGTCAGGGGACATGGCTACACCTTC. Protein product: CASSIVRGHGYTF.

The chain couples TRBV29-1 to TRBJ1-2, with 7 bases lining up with TRBD1. The CDR3 spans 12 residues. The germline V gene has CDR1 SQVTM and CDR2 ANQGSEA. With 8 bases clipped from V and 3 bases from J, the junction kept 6 bases outside the gene matches. DNA for the CDR3: TGCAGCTCCGGGACAGAGGACTATGGCTACACCTTC. Protein: CSSGTEDYGYTF.